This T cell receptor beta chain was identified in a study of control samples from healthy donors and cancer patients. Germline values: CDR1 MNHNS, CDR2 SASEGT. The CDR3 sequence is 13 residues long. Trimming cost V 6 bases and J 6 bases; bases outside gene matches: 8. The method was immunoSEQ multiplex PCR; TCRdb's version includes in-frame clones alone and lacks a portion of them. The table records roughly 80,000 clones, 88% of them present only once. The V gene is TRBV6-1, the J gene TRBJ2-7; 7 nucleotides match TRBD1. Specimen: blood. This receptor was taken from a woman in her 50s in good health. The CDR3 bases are TGTGCCAGCAGCCGAGACAGGGTCGGCGAGCAGTACTTC. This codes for CASSRDRVGEQYF.